A selection of T cell receptor beta chains follows, all from one sample in a study of graft-versus-host responses after intestinal transplantation. What these receptors recognize is not known. The repertoire was sequenced with immunoSEQ multiplex PCR; TCRdb's copy has only in-frame clones and lacks some. The sample has tens of thousands of clones; less than 95% are singletons. This sample comprised unstimulated CD4+ T cells sorted from spleen or lymph node cells, obtained before transplant. The receptors stem from a human donor who was the organ donor for an intestinal transplant. Each CDR3 is given with its conserved first and last residue. The D gene is left open where the match is weak. For some rows the clone size is stated as once, few or many, or as a class when expanded; others skip it.

size | length | D | J | V | DNA | CDR3
- | 15 | TRBD2 | TRBJ2-1 | TRBV5-4 | TGTGCCAGCAGCTTGGCTAGCGGGGTCTACAATGAGCAGTTCTTC | CASSLASGVYNEQFF
- | 16 | TRBD1 | TRBJ1-1 | TRBV5-6 | TGTGCCAGCAGCCTGACAGGGGGCGAAGTTTGGACTGAAGCTTTTTTT | CASSLTGGEVWTEAFF
once | 13 | - | TRBJ2-1 | TRBV27 | TGTGCCAGCAGCATGCGGCAAAACAATGAGCAGTTCTTC | CASSMRQNNEQFF
- | 14 | TRBD1 | TRBJ1-1 | TRBV28 | TGTGCCAGCAGGCCAGGGGGCTTGAACACTGAAGCTTTCTTT | CASRPGGLNTEAFF
- | 16 | TRBD2 | TRBJ2-1 | TRBV7-3 | TGTGCCAGCAGCTTTTCTAGCGGGGGGGCCTTCGGGGAGCAGTTCTTC | CASSFSSGGAFGEQFF
- | 16 | TRBD1 | TRBJ1-3 | TRBV5-1 | TGCGCCAGCAGCCGAGGACAGGGGGTCTCTGGAAACACCATATATTTT | CASSRGQGVSGNTIYF
- | 15 | - | TRBJ2-3 | TRBV10-1 | TGCGCCAGCAGTGCAGCGGGGCGGGGGCCAGATACGCAGTATTTT | CASSAAGRGPDTQYF
- | 14 | TRBD1 | TRBJ1-2 | TRBV6-5 | TGTGCCAGCAGTGAGACAGGGATACTCTATGGCTACACCTTC | CASSETGILYGYTF
- | 14 | - | TRBJ2-7 | TRBV11-3 | TGTGCCAGCAGCTTATTTTCAGGGGATTACGAGCAGTACTTC | CASSLFSGDYEQYF
once | 16 | - | TRBJ1-5 | TRBV28 | TGTGCCAGTCTTAGCAGGGCGGTGCCGAGCAATCAGCCCCAGCATTTT | CASLSRAVPSNQPQHF
once | 12 | - | TRBJ2-1 | TRBV18 | TGTGCCAGCTCACCACCTAGCAATGAGCAGTTCTTC | CASSPPSNEQFF
- | 12 | - | TRBJ2-3 | TRBV30 | TGTGCCTGGAGTGCAGGTACAGATACGCAGTATTTT | CAWSAGTDTQYF
- | 13 | - | TRBJ2-1 | TRBV6-1 | TGTGCCAGCACCCATAGCTCCTACAATGAGCAGTTCTTC | CASTHSSYNEQFF
- | 13 | - | TRBJ1-1 | TRBV11-3 | TGTGCCAGCAGTCCAGGGGATTCCACTGAAGCTTTCTTT | CASSPGDSTEAFF
- | 13 | TRBD1 | TRBJ2-7 | TRBV6-5 | TGTGCCAGCAGTGATTCGACAGGGATAGAGCAGTACTTC | CASSDSTGIEQYF
- | 15 | - | TRBJ2-2 | TRBV11-3 | TGTGCCAGCAGCTTAGTCCCCATGAGCACCGGGGAGCTGTTTTTT | CASSLVPMSTGELFF
- | 12 | - | TRBJ2-1 | TRBV28 | TGTGCCAGCAGTTCAGAGGTGCAGGAGCAGTTCTTC | CASSSEVQEQFF
once | 13 | - | TRBJ2-1 | TRBV11-2 | TGTGCCAGCAGCTTAGCCAGGTACAATGAGCAGTTCTTC | CASSLARYNEQFF
- | 15 | - | TRBJ1-6 | TRBV11-3 | TGTGCCAGCAGCTTACAACAGAGAGATAATTCACCCCTCCACTTT | CASSLQQRDNSPLHF
- | 15 | TRBD1 | TRBJ1-6 | TRBV14 | TGTGCCAGCAGCCGCCGGGACAGGTCAAATTCACCCCTCCACTTT | CASSRRDRSNSPLHF
- | 16 | - | TRBJ2-5 | TRBV15 | TGTGCCACCAGCAGGCCGGGGAGTACCCCCCAAGAGACCCAGTACTTC | CATSRPGSTPQETQYF
- | 15 | TRBD2 | TRBJ2-5 | TRBV14 | TGTGCCAGCAGCCAAGTCACGGGGGGTGGCGAGACCCAGTACTTC | CASSQVTGGGETQYF
- | 15 | TRBD2 | TRBJ2-3 | TRBV5-5 | TGTGCCAGCAGCTTGGCCCCGGGGGGGACAGATACGCAGTATTTT | CASSLAPGGTDTQYF
- | 13 | - | TRBJ1-2 | TRBV14 | TGTGCCAGCAGCCAGGGGCTAAACTATGGCTACACCTTC | CASSQGLNYGYTF
- | 17 | - | TRBJ2-3 | TRBV7-9 | TGTGCCAGCAGCTTAGGGCTAGGAGCGGCCCACACAGATACGCAGTATTTT | CASSLGLGAAHTDTQYF
- | 14 | TRBD2 | TRBJ2-1 | TRBV7-9 | TGTGCCAGCAGCTTGGGCGGGAGGTTAAATGAGCAGTTCTTC | CASSLGGRLNEQFF
- | 16 | TRBD1 | TRBJ1-1 | TRBV5-1 | TGCGCCAGCAGCCCCCGACAGGGGCCAGTGAACACTGAAGCTTTCTTT | CASSPRQGPVNTEAFF